The present T cell receptor (beta chain) was sequenced within a study of PD-1 blockade in classical Hodgkin lymphoma. The assay was immunoSEQ multiplex PCR, and TCRdb's table has in-frame clones only and misses some. Of about 33,000 clones listed, approximately 94% are singletons. The time point was: newly diagnosed, previously untreated cHL patient sample. The authors compared against newly diagnosed, untreated classical Hodgkin lymphoma PBMCs. The CDR3 contains 15 residues. V was cut by 1 base and J by 2 bases, with 9 bases left in between. In germline, CDR1 is MNHEY, CDR2 SMNVEV (reference sequence).

The sequencing sample was made of peripheral blood mononuclear cells (PBMCs). The rearrangement links TRBV27 to TRBJ1-5; D is perhaps TRBD1 (5 bases). The receptor's source is a human donor with classical Hodgkin lymphoma. This chain's CDR3 is CASSLLGGGNQPQHF. DNA for the CDR3: TGTGCCAGCAGTTTATTGGGGGGGGGCAATCAGCCCCAGCATTTT.